One and the same sample provided the 2 T cell receptor beta chains below, sequenced in a study of blood T cell repertoires in COVID-19. The table came from immunoSEQ multiplex PCR; TCRdb's copy has only in-frame clones and leaves some out. The table shows more than 300,000 clones, with around 86% occurring only once. Material for sequencing was peripheral blood. All receptors derive from a woman between 50 and 59 years old with COVID-19, enrolled during active disease.

This rearrangement joins TRBV9 to TRBJ1-2, with 8 bases aligning to TRBD1. V shed 0 bases and J 6 bases; nucleotides not matched to a gene: 10. The germline CDR1 and CDR2 sequences are SGDLS and YYNGEE. There are 16 residues in the CDR3. The CDR3 DNA sequence: TGTGCCAGCAGCGTAGGTAGGAGCGGACAGGGAGATGGCTACACCTTC. Residues: CASSVGRSGQGDGYTF.

This clone was recorded only once. This chain links TRBV15 with TRBJ1-1; D is undetermined. From germline, CDR1 is LNHNV and CDR2 YYDKDF (reference sequence). The CDR3 spans 14 residues. The ends were cut back, 4 bases at V and 0 bases at J, with 9 bases in the middle. CDR3 coding DNA: TGTGCCACCAGCATGCTGGGCCTGAACACTGAAGCTTTCTTT. It specifies CATSMLGLNTEAFF.